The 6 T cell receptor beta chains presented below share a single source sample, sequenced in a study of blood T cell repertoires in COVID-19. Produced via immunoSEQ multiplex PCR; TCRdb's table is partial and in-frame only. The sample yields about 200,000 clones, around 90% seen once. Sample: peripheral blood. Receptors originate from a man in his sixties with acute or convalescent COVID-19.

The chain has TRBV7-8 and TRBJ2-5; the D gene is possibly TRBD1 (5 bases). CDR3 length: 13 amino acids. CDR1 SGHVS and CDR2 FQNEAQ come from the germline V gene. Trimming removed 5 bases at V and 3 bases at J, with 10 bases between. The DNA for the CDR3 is TGTGCCAGCAGCCCGACAGAAGAAGAGACCCAGTACTTC. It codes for CASSPTEEETQYF.

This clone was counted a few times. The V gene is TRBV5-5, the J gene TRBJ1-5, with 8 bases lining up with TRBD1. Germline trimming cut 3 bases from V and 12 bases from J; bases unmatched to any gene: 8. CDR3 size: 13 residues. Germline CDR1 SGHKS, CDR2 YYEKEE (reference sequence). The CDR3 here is CASSSAGGSLQHF. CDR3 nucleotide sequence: TGTGCCAGCAGCTCCGCAGGGGGCTCGCTCCAGCATTTT.

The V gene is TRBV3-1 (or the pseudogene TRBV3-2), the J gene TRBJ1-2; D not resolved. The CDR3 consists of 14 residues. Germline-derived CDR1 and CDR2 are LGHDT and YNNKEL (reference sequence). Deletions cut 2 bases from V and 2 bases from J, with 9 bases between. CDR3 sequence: CASSQTVQNYGYTF. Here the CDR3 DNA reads TGTGCCAGCAGCCAAACGGTCCAAAACTATGGCTACACCTTC.

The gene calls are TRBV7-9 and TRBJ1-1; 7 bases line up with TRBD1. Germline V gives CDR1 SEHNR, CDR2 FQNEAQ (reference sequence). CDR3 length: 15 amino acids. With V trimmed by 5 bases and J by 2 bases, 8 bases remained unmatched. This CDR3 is CASSTHDRANTEAFF. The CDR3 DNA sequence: TGTGCCAGCAGCACCCACGACAGGGCTAACACTGAAGCTTTCTTT.

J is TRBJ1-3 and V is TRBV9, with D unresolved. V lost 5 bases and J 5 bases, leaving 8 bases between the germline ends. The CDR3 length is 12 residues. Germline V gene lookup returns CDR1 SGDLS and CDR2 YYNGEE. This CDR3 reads CASSPARNTIYF. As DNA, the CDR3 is TGTGCCAGCAGTCCAGCGAGAAACACCATATATTTT.

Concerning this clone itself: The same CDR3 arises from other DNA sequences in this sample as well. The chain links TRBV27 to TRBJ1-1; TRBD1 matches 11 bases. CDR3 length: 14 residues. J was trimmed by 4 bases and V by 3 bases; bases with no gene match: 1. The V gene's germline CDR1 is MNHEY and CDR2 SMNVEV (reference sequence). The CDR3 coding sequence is TGTGCCAGCAGTTTGGGGACAGGGGGCACTGAAGCTTTCTTT. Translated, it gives CASSLGTGGTEAFF.